This T cell receptor beta chain is from a study of CD8 T cells in ankylosing spondylitis. Whole-study findings and limits: Matched ankylosing spondylitis synovial fluid reportedly contained a significantly enriched population of disease-linked clones. Disease-linked clones were found to be CD8+ and relatively rare in peripheral blood.

Researchers built TCR beta libraries using quantitative 5'-RACE with molecular barcodes. TCRdb ran MiXCR on the 5' RACE reads and lists one entry per CDR3 protein. The table lists about 130,000 distinct CDR3 sequences, roughly 8.8% of them singletons. This clonotype was seen only a few times. Its antigen is unidentified. The sequencing sample was made of blood, either unsorted or a sorted T cell fraction (not recorded which). This receptor was taken from a male donor with ankylosing spondylitis or in good health (not recorded which).

The CDR3: CASRYTGVGDTQYF. Written as DNA, the CDR3 is TGTGCCAGCAGGTACACAGGGGTCGGAGATACGCAGTATTTT. The J gene is TRBJ2-3, the V gene TRBV6-5; 7 bases align to TRBD1. The CDR3 consists of 14 residues. The trim removed 6 bases at V and 5 bases at J, leaving 8 bases unmatched. CDR1 is MNHEY and CDR2 is SVGAGI in the germline V gene.